These T cell receptor beta chains were read from a single sample in a study of technical replicates of blood from a few donors. The table came from immunoSEQ multiplex PCR; TCRdb's copy has only in-frame clones and leaves some out. The profile covers 50,000 to 55,000 clones, with about 82% appearing a single time and approximately 5.9% taken by the ten largest. The sample consisted of PBMCs. The receptors originated from a human donor in good health. Some clones in this sample may be carry-over from other donors' samples. The CDR3 runs from the conserved cysteine through the conserved F or W.

V gene	J gene	CDR3 protein
TRBV5-6	TRBJ2-7	CASRGTLRSAGGYEQYF
TRBV14	TRBJ2-2	CASSPGQGGLFF
TRBV19	TRBJ1-6	CATQGPRFHF
TRBV11-3	TRBJ2-3	CASSLGALAGGPDMQYF
TRBV25-1	TRBJ1-5	CASSVGGSNQPQHF
TRBV7-8	TRBJ2-7	CASSLGTLYEQYF
TRBV4-2	TRBJ2-7	CASSQASDRVREQYF
TRBV29-1	TRBJ2-4	CSGRDRGDIQYF
TRBV4-3	TRBJ2-1	CASSHVGAGSYNEQFF
TRBV5-1	TRBJ2-3	CASSLGTSAGTDTQYF
TRBV27	TRBJ2-1	CASSATRQGSGEQFF
TRBV6-4	TRBJ2-1	CASSDGTSGNNEQFF
TRBV7-2	TRBJ2-5	CASSRQTWETQYF
TRBV11-3	TRBJ1-2	CASSLERAEACGYTF
TRBV6-5	TRBJ1-2	CASSFDGLRNYGYTF
TRBV5-1	TRBJ2-1	CASSTSGAYNEQFF
TRBV27	TRBJ2-7	CASSLFLAGPYEQYF
TRBV5-1	TRBJ2-7	CASSLGHQLQSYEQYF
TRBV4-3	TRBJ1-2	CASSQDRLQRYGYTF
TRBV4-1	TRBJ1-4	CASSQALSEKLFF
TRBV11-1	TRBJ2-7	CASSLDMDGGHYEQYF
TRBV6-5	TRBJ2-5	CASSYSKGLVETQYF
TRBV7-8	TRBJ2-7	CASSLVDGQDYEQYF
TRBV6-5	TRBJ1-1	CASKTGQGGAEAFF
TRBV15	TRBJ1-2	CATSRGDRDYGYTF
TRBV10-3	TRBJ1-5	CAISEEPNQPQHF
TRBV6-5	TRBJ2-7	CASSYSQSYEQYF